The 9 T cell receptor beta chains below all came from one sample that was sequenced in a study of T cell responses to AZD1222 COVID-19 vaccine. Only in-frame clones appear in the TCRdb table, and some are missing; sequencing was by immunoSEQ multiplex PCR. Among 150,000 or so clones, about 90% were seen once, and the ten largest hold under 2.5%. The sequencing used peripheral blood, collected on day 0 of AZD1222 vaccination. These receptors all stem from an adult in good health.

The rearrangement joins TRBV12-3 or TRBV12-4 to TRBJ1-2, with unresolved D. The CDR3 has 13 residues. V was clipped by 1 base and J by 2 bases, with 5 bases between them. The CDR3 nucleotides are TGTGCCAGCAGTTTAGACCGGAACTATGGCTACACCTTC. This sequence encodes CASSLDRNYGYTF.

The chain employs TRBV7-2 and TRBJ2-3; D is unresolved. CDR1 and CDR2 from the germline V gene are SGHTA and FQGNSA. Trimming removed 6 bases at V and 4 bases at J, with 11 bases between. The CDR3 extends over 13 amino acids. The CDR3 sequence: CASRPRVSDTQYF. DNA for the CDR3: TGTGCCAGCAGACCCCGGGTATCAGATACGCAGTATTTT.

The chain is built from TRBV11-3 and TRBJ2-7; TRBD1 aligns across 9 bases. The CDR3 covers 17 residues. Germline CDR1 reads SGHNT; CDR2 reads YENEEA. The V gene end was trimmed by 1 base and the J gene end by 4 bases; junction bases not matched to a gene: 11. The CDR3 region is CASSLGSSGQGRYEQYF. In nucleotides, the CDR3 is TGTGCCAGCAGCTTAGGTTCTTCGGGACAGGGAAGATACGAGCAGTACTTC. The whole variable domain, filled in from reference TRBV11-3 and TRBJ2-7, reads EAGVVQSPRYKIIEKKQPVAFWCNPISGHNTLYWYLQNLGQGPELLIRYENEEAVDDSQLPKDRFSAERLKGVDSTLKIQPAELGDSAVYLCASSLGSSGQGRYEQYFGPGTRLTVT.

The CDR3 loop reads CASSPRRQGEDTQYF. In DNA, the CDR3 is TGTGCCAGCAGCCCCCGTAGACAGGGTGAAGATACGCAGTATTTT. The rearrangement joins TRBV5-4 to TRBJ2-3; 7 positions match TRBD1. CDR1 SGHNT and CDR2 YYREEE come from the germline V gene (reference sequence). V was clipped by 4 bases and J by 5 bases; unmatched bases: 10. CDR3 length: 15 residues. The whole variable domain, remainder taken from reference TRBV5-4 and TRBJ2-3, is ETGVTQSPTHLIKTRGQQVTLRCSSQSGHNTVSWYQQALGQGPQFIFQYYREEENGRGNFPPRFSGLQFPNYSSELNVNALELDDSALYLCASSPRRQGEDTQYFGPGTRLTVL.

The chain employs TRBV18 and TRBJ2-7; 7 bases match TRBD1. Germline V gene data show CDR1 as KGHSH and CDR2 as LQKENI. The CDR3 contains 14 residues. J gave up 2 bases and V 3 bases, and 4 bases lay outside the gene matches. The CDR3 region is CASSPDRFPYEQYF. In DNA, the CDR3 is TGTGCCAGCTCACCGGACAGGTTCCCCTACGAGCAGTACTTC.

In its sample, this clone was seen once. V is TRBV12-5 and J is TRBJ2-1, with 9 nucleotides matching TRBD2. The CDR3 consists of 15 residues. Trimming cost V 1 base and J 10 bases; bases outside gene matches: 8. In germline, CDR1 is LGHNT, CDR2 FRNRAP. The DNA for the CDR3 is TGTGCTAGTGGTTTGGGTAGCGGGAGTGTCGGGGAGCAGTTCTTC. It codes for CASGLGSGSVGEQFF.

This clone was observed a single time. The chain carries TRBV3-1 (or the pseudogene TRBV3-2) and TRBJ1-4; 11 bases agree with TRBD1. V shed 4 bases and J 7 bases; nucleotides not matched to a gene: 5. Germline V lookup: CDR1 LGHDT, CDR2 YNNKEL (reference sequence). This CDR3 comprises 15 residues. The CDR3, as DNA: TGTGCCAGCAGCCGAGCCGGGACAGGGGGTGAAAAACTGTTTTTT. Translation: CASSRAGTGGEKLFF.

The chain couples TRBV15 to TRBJ1-5, with D possibly matching TRBD1 (5 bases). The V end was cut by 8 bases, the J end by 1 base, with 15 bases between. Looked up from germline, CDR1 is LNHNV and CDR2 is YYDKDF (reference sequence). This CDR3 region has 15 residues. CDR3 bases: TGTGCCACCGGACGACGGGACGCGAGCAATCAGCCCCAGCATTTT. Residues: CATGRRDASNQPQHF.

The chain links TRBV29-1 to TRBJ2-1; 8 nucleotides match TRBD1. Germline CDR1 reads SQVTM; CDR2 reads ANQGSEA. The CDR3 runs to 13 residues. Trimming at V came to 7 bases and at J to 7 bases, leaving 9 bases not matched to a gene. The CDR3 loop is CSDSTGVGNEQFF. Written as DNA, the CDR3 is TGCAGCGATTCGACAGGGGTGGGGAATGAGCAGTTCTTC.